The clone carrying this T cell receptor beta chain was detected only once. Looked up from germline, CDR1 is LGHNA and CDR2 is YNFKEQ. With 4 bases clipped from V and 6 bases from J, the junction kept 5 bases outside the gene matches. The CDR3 spans 13 residues. This sample was included in a study of control samples from healthy donors and cancer patients. TCRdb keeps only in-frame clones here, not all; method: immunoSEQ multiplex PCR. The sample records 170,000 or so clones, around 90% being singletons. The receptor was isolated from a woman aged 40 to 50 in good health. This chain uses TRBV4-2 with TRBJ1-2, with 7 positions matching TRBD1. Sample: blood. The CDR3 coding sequence is TGTGCCAGCAGCCCGGCCAGGGGGGATGGCTACACCTTC. It is translated as CASSPARGDGYTF.